The 29 T cell receptor beta chains below all came from one sample that was sequenced in a study of T cell changes during pregnancy in multiple sclerosis. Profiled with immunoSEQ multiplex PCR; TCRdb holds only in-frame clones, not every one. The sample carries over 90,000 clones, 90% recorded once. The input for sequencing was peripheral blood, taken in the second trimester of pregnancy. The receptors originated from a female donor in good health, enrolled as a control in a pregnancy study.

The chain uses TRBV5-6 and TRBJ1-2; D might be TRBD1 (6 bases). Germline lookup yields CDR1 SGHDT and CDR2 YYEEEE. This CDR3 region has 16 residues. Trimming cost V 4 bases and J 4 bases, with 20 bases left between them. In DNA, the CDR3 is TGTGCCAGCAGCCTGGGCGGGGGGCAGCAAATCTATGGCTACACCTTC. Translated: CASSLGGGQQIYGYTF. Full variable domain (remainder filled in from reference TRBV5-6 and TRBJ1-2): DAGVTQSPTHLIKTRGQQVTLRCSPKSGHDTVSWYQQALGQGPQFIFQYYEEEERQRGNFPDRFSGHQFPNYSSELNVNALLLGDSALYLCASSLGGGQQIYGYTFGSGTRLTVV.

This sequence joins TRBV29-1 and TRBJ1-1; D remains ambiguous. Trimming left V 4 bases short and J 0 bases short, with 12 bases between. The V gene's germline CDR1 is SQVTM and CDR2 ANQGSEA. CDR3 length equals 14 residues. The CDR3 sequence: CSVGSRRLNTEAFF. The CDR3 region has the DNA TGCAGCGTTGGATCTCGCCGGTTGAACACTGAAGCTTTCTTT.

The J gene is TRBJ1-4, the V gene TRBV7-9; tentative D call: TRBD1 (5 bases). The CDR3 runs 13 residues. Germline V gene data show CDR1 as SEHNR and CDR2 as FQNEAQ (reference sequence). V gave up 5 bases and J gave up 8 bases, with 12 bases separating them. The CDR3 loop reads CASSPGSGEKLFF. CDR3 DNA: TGTGCCAGCAGCCCAGGGTCTGGAGAAAAACTGTTTTTT.

The rearrangement joins TRBV13 to TRBJ1-1; D call uncertain. V was cut by 5 bases and J by 6 bases, with 13 bases left in between. CDR3 size: 13 residues. CDR1 is PRHDT, CDR2 FYEKMQ, per germline (reference sequence). CDR3 loop: CASSAAGGPEAFF. The DNA for the CDR3 is TGTGCCAGCAGCGCCGCGGGTGGACCTGAAGCTTTCTTT.

CDR3 DNA: TGTGCCAGTAGACCTGGGACTGGGGGAACAGCTTTCTTT. Encoded protein: CASRPGTGGTAFF. V usage is TRBV19 and J usage is TRBJ1-1, with D possibly matching TRBD1 (5 bases). CDR1 is LNHDA and CDR2 is SQIVND in the germline V gene (reference sequence). Deletions cut 6 bases from V and 10 bases from J, with 18 bases between. The CDR3 loop spans 13 amino acids. Variable domain in full (rest from reference TRBV19 and TRBJ1-1): DGGITQSPKYLFRKEGQNVTLSCEQNLNHDAMYWYRQDPGQGLRLIYYSQIVNDFQKGDIAEGYSVSREKKESFPLTVTSAQKNPTAFYLCASRPGTGGTAFFGQGTRLTVV.

This sequence joins TRBV7-2 and TRBJ1-3; D is unclear. Trimming took off 5 bases at V and 4 bases at J, with 12 bases between the two ends. CDR1 is SGHTA, CDR2 FQGNSA, per germline. The CDR3 runs 14 residues. CDR3 loop: CASSPPGFGNTIYF. CDR3 nucleotide sequence: TGTGCCAGCAGCCCTCCCGGGTTCGGAAACACCATATATTTT.

The chain has TRBV7-9 and TRBJ2-4; TRBD1 matches at 11 bases. The CDR3 is 18 residues long. Germline trimming cut 5 bases from V and 1 base from J; bases unmatched to any gene: 10. Germline CDR1 reads SEHNR; CDR2 reads FQNEAQ (reference sequence). The CDR3, as DNA: TGTGCCAGCAGCCCATGGACAGGGGGCAGAGGGGCCAAAAACATTCAGTACTTC. Amino acids: CASSPWTGGRGAKNIQYF. The full variable domain, its missing parts supplied by reference TRBV7-9 and TRBJ2-4, is DTGVSQNPRHKITKRGQNVTFRCDPISEHNRLYWYRQTLGQGPEFLTYFQNEAQLEKSRLLSDRFSAERPKGSFSTLEIQRTEQGDSAMYLCASSPWTGGRGAKNIQYFGAGTRLSVL.

A single count supports this clone. The V gene is TRBV27, the J gene TRBJ2-1; 9 positions match TRBD2. Germline CDR1 and CDR2: MNHEY and SMNVEV (reference sequence). V dropped 1 base and J dropped 7; count of bases not matched to a gene: 5. This CDR3 has 15 residues. The CDR3 nucleotides are TGTGCCAGCAGTTTATATGGCGGGAGGGTAAATGAGCAGTTCTTC. This codes for CASSLYGGRVNEQFF.

This rearrangement joins TRBV5-1 to TRBJ2-3; 13 bases map to TRBD2. Germline lookup yields CDR1 SGHRS and CDR2 YFSETQ. CDR3 length: 17 amino acids. With 3 bases clipped from V and 0 bases from J, the junction kept 4 bases outside the gene matches. The DNA for the CDR3 is TGCGCCAGCAGCTCTGGACTAGCGGGAGATAGCACAGATACGCAGTATTTT. Translating gives CASSSGLAGDSTDTQYF.

This clone was picked up a small number of times. V is TRBV20-1 and J is TRBJ1-2, with D tentatively TRBD1 (5 bases). V was pared by 5 bases and J by 6 bases, with 7 bases between. The CDR3 totals 10 residues. Germline CDR1 and CDR2: DFQATT and SNEGSKA (reference sequence). CDR3 in amino acids: CSAAGDGYTF. The DNA of the CDR3 is TGCAGTGCTGCGGGGGATGGCTACACCTTC.

The chain uses TRBV5-1 and TRBJ1-1; possibly TRBD1 for D (6 bases). Trimming removed 2 bases from V and 4 bases from J, with 12 bases in between. CDR1 and CDR2 from the germline V gene are SGHRS and YFSETQ. This CDR3 contains 14 residues. CDR3 bases: TGCGCCAGCAGCTTCAGGGGTCGAATCACTGAAGCTTTCTTT. It codes for CASSFRGRITEAFF.

V usage is TRBV7-2 and J usage is TRBJ2-5; D perhaps matches TRBD2 (5 bases). Germline values: CDR1 SGHTA, CDR2 FQGNSA. This CDR3 is built from 14 residues. V was shortened by 1 base and J by 5 bases, with 11 bases between the two germline ends. Here the CDR3 reads CASSLGHGGETQYF. CDR3 nucleotide sequence: TGTGCCAGCAGCTTAGGACATGGCGGGGAGACCCAGTACTTC.

The rearrangement uses TRBV9 and TRBJ2-3; 9 nucleotides align to TRBD2. V dropped 1 base and J dropped 3; count of bases not matched to a gene: 3. The CDR3 extends over 15 amino acids. Per germline, CDR1 SGDLS and CDR2 YYNGEE. CDR3 sequence: CASSVNSGGTDTQYF. For the CDR3, the DNA is TGTGCCAGCAGCGTAAATAGCGGGGGAACAGATACGCAGTATTTT.

This clone was seen only once. The J gene is TRBJ1-1, the V gene TRBV5-1; D remains ambiguous. Trimming shortened V by 1 base and J by 1 base, and 8 bases separated the two germline ends. Looked up from germline, CDR1 is SGHRS and CDR2 is YFSETQ. The CDR3 runs 14 residues. The CDR3 spells CASSLISENTEAFF. The CDR3 nucleotides are TGCGCCAGCAGCTTGATCTCAGAGAACACTGAAGCTTTCTTT.

In this sample, this clone turned up once. This chain links TRBV6-5 with TRBJ2-7, with TRBD1 matching over 9 bases. CDR1 and CDR2 (germline): MNHEY, SVGAGI. After removal of 9 bases from V and 3 bases from J, the junction contained 6 bases not matched to a gene. The CDR3 runs to 13 residues. The CDR3 DNA is TGTGCCAGTAGACGGACAGGGGTCTACGAGCAGTACTTC. Translation gives CASRRTGVYEQYF.

The rearrangement uses TRBV30 and TRBJ1-6; 9 positions match TRBD1. The germline gives CDR1 GTSNPN, CDR2 SVGIG (reference sequence). The CDR3 is 15 residues long. V trimming: 3 bases; J trimming: 7 bases; junction bases outside the gene matches: 7. CDR3 in DNA: TGTGCCTGGAGAACCTGGGGACAGGGCAATTCACCCCTCCACTTT. It encodes CAWRTWGQGNSPLHF.

The chain is built from TRBV5-1 and TRBJ1-2; no clear D. Germline values: CDR1 SGHRS, CDR2 YFSETQ. CDR3 length equals 15 residues. The ends were cut back, 1 base at V and 4 bases at J, with 14 bases in the middle. CDR3 residues: CASSLPPVGSYGYTF. The CDR3 nucleotides read TGCGCCAGCAGCTTGCCCCCCGTCGGGAGCTATGGCTACACCTTC.

The chain combines TRBV19 with TRBJ2-5; tentative D call: TRBD2 (6 bases). This CDR3 is built from 13 residues. The germline gives CDR1 LNHDA, CDR2 SQIVND (reference sequence). V dropped 5 bases and J dropped 2 bases, with 9 bases sitting between them. The CDR3 region is CASSRAGQETQYF. CDR3 DNA: TGTGCCAGTAGTCGGGCGGGGCAAGAGACCCAGTACTTC.

V is TRBV6-1 and J is TRBJ2-2; a possible D gene is TRBD2 (6 bases). The germline V and J ends were trimmed by 3 bases and 4 bases, with 6 bases remaining between them. Germline CDR1 reads MNHNS; CDR2 reads SASEGT. The CDR3 runs 13 residues. CDR3 region: CASSEGGTGELFF. In nucleotides, the CDR3 is TGTGCCAGCAGTGAGGGGGGCACCGGGGAGCTGTTTTTT.

This clone was recorded only once. The gene calls are TRBV7-2 and TRBJ2-5; 9 bases fit TRBD1. CDR1 SGHTA and CDR2 FQGNSA come from the germline V gene. This CDR3 spans 14 amino acids. With 5 bases clipped from V and 2 bases from J, the junction kept 3 bases outside the gene matches. CDR3 sequence: CASSRDRGQETQYF. DNA for the CDR3: TGTGCCAGCAGCCGAGACAGGGGGCAAGAGACCCAGTACTTC.

The V call is TRBV14, the J call TRBJ2-7, with 7 bases matching TRBD2. The CDR3 sequence is 16 residues long. With 4 bases clipped from V and 3 bases from J, the junction kept 12 bases outside the gene matches. From germline, CDR1 is SGHDN and CDR2 FVKESK. CDR3: CASSPISGRLSYEQYF. CDR3 bases: TGTGCCAGCAGCCCCATTAGCGGGCGGTTGAGCTACGAGCAGTACTTC. Full variable domain (outside the CDR3, taken from reference TRBV14 and TRBJ2-7): EAGVTQFPSHSVIEKGQTVTLRCDPISGHDNLYWYRRVMGKEIKFLLHFVKESKQDESGMPNNRFLAERTGGTYSTLKVQPAELEDSGVYFCASSPISGRLSYEQYFGPGTRLTVT.

The CDR3 coding sequence is TGCGCCAGCAGCCAAGTAACAGGGTGGTTGGATTCACCCCTCCACTTT. Translating it yields CASSQVTGWLDSPLHF. The V call is TRBV4-1, the J call TRBJ1-6; perhaps TRBD1 as D (6 bases). This CDR3 has 16 amino acids. Per germline, CDR1 MGHRA and CDR2 YSYEKL. V was cut by 1 base and J by 8 bases, with 15 bases left in between.

The J gene is TRBJ1-4, the V gene TRBV7-9; 10 positions match TRBD1. With 6 bases clipped from V and 0 bases from J, the junction kept 4 bases outside the gene matches. This CDR3 has 16 amino acids. From germline, CDR1 is SEHNR and CDR2 FQNEAQ (reference sequence). The CDR3 is CASRTGTGATNEKLFF. As DNA, the CDR3 is TGTGCCAGCAGGACCGGGACAGGGGCAACTAATGAAAAACTGTTTTTT.

The DNA of the CDR3 is TGTGCCAGCAGTTACTCGAACAGGGCACCCGGGGAGCTGTTTTTT. Encoded protein: CASSYSNRAPGELFF. The rearrangement joins TRBV6-5 to TRBJ2-2, with D perhaps TRBD1 (6 bases). Germline CDR1 is MNHEY and CDR2 is SVGAGI. Trimming cost V 0 bases and J 6 bases, with 11 bases left between them. The CDR3 sequence is 15 residues long.

This rearrangement joins TRBV6-5 to TRBJ1-1, with D tentatively TRBD1 (5 bases). The CDR3 extends over 15 amino acids. Germline CDR1 MNHEY, CDR2 SVGAGI. With 6 bases removed from V and 7 bases from J, the gap between germline ends came to 21 bases. The CDR3 nucleotides read TGTGCCAGCAGCTCCGGGGGGGTGGAAGGAGGTGAAGCTTTCTTT. It encodes CASSSGGVEGGEAFF.

This sequence joins TRBV7-6 and TRBJ2-3, with TRBD2 as a possible D gene (5 bases). CDR3 length: 15 amino acids. V dropped 4 bases and J dropped 5 bases, with 16 bases sitting between them. Germline V CDR1 and CDR2: SGHVS, FNYEAQ. CDR3 loop: CASSSPRGPEDTQYF. Written as DNA, the CDR3 is TGTGCCAGCAGCTCCCCTCGAGGGCCGGAAGATACGCAGTATTTT.

This chain uses TRBV6-7 with TRBJ2-2, with TRBD1 identical over 7 bases. TRBV6-7 carries the ORF label, with uncertain function. The CDR3 totals 14 residues. The V segment lost 5 bases and the J segment 6 bases; nucleotides outside the gene matches: 6. The DNA of the CDR3 is TGTGCCAGCAGTCCCGGGACAGTAGCCGGGGAGCTGTTTTTT. Its translation: CASSPGTVAGELFF.

The sample holds one count of this clone. V and J are TRBV5-1 and TRBJ2-3, with a weak D call TRBD1 (6 bases). Germline assignment: CDR1 SGHRS and CDR2 YFSETQ. Trimming took off 1 base at V and 3 bases at J, with 9 bases between the two ends. The CDR3 has 14 residues. The CDR3 DNA follows: TGCGCCAGCAGCTTGTGGACAGAGACAGATACGCAGTATTTT. It specifies CASSLWTETDTQYF.

This clone appeared a single time. This rearrangement joins TRBV9 to TRBJ2-1; 8 bases agree with TRBD2. Germline CDR1 SGDLS, CDR2 YYNGEE. The junction had 5 bases not matched to a gene; V was cut back by 0 bases and J by 0 bases. The length of the CDR3 is 17 residues. CDR3 coding DNA: TGTGCCAGCAGCGTAGCTGGCGGGAGGAGCTCCTACAATGAGCAGTTCTTC. Its translation is CASSVAGGRSSYNEQFF.